These T cell receptor beta chains were read from a single sample in a study of cytomegalovirus exposure and HLA in healthy donors. Profiling relied on immunoSEQ multiplex PCR, and the TCRdb table lists in-frame clones only, not all of them. The sample includes 110,000 or so clones, 74% of them seen just once. The sample taken for sequencing was PBMCs. The receptors were sampled from a human donor in good health. The CDR3 runs from the conserved cysteine through the conserved F or W. The D gene is left open where the match is weak. Expanded clones get a size class; other rows say once, few or many, or leave the size out.

TRBJ1-1 | TRBV29-1 | - | TRBD1 | TGCAGCGTTGGAACAGGGGGAAACACTGAAGCTTTCTTT | CSVGTGGNTEAFF
TRBJ2-1 | TRBV28 | - | TRBD2 | TGTGCCAGCAGTTTATCGGGTCTAGCGGGGGGGTACAATGAGCAGTTCTTC | CASSLSGLAGGYNEQFF
TRBJ2-5 | TRBV29-1 | - | - | TGCAGCGGGGGCCAAGACAGAGCGATGGCCCAGTACTTC | CSGGQDRAMAQYF
TRBJ2-1 | TRBV4-2 | - | TRBD2 | TGTGCCAGCAGCTCCCGACTAGCGGGACCCCGGGGCAATGAGCAGTTCTTC | CASSSRLAGPRGNEQFF
TRBJ2-1 | TRBV6-1 | few | - | TGTGCCAGCAGGGCGACAGGACGGAATGAGCAGTTCTTC | CASRATGRNEQFF
TRBJ1-1 | TRBV10-2 | - | - | TGCGCCAGCAGAGTTAACCGGGACACTGAAGCTTTCTTT | CASRVNRDTEAFF
TRBJ1-5 | TRBV6-1 | - | - | TGTGCCAGCAAGGGCTGGGGCAACAATCAGCCCCAGCATTTT | CASKGWGNNQPQHF
TRBJ2-5 | TRBV2 | - | TRBD1 | TGTGCCAGCAGCCGAGACAGGGAAATACAAGAGACCCAGTACTTC | CASSRDREIQETQYF
TRBJ1-2 | TRBV6-5 | - | - | TGTGCCAGCAGTGACTGGAGGGAGAGGGCGAGCGGCTACACCTTC | CASSDWRERASGYTF
TRBJ2-7 | TRBV5-4 | - | - | TGTGCCAGCAGTCTGGCCGACTCACAGGGGAGGTACGAGCAGTACTTC | CASSLADSQGRYEQYF
TRBJ1-4 | TRBV6-1 | few | TRBD1 | TGTGCCAGCAGTAGGGGAGGGACAGGGAATGAAAAACTGTTTTTT | CASSRGGTGNEKLFF
TRBJ2-1 | TRBV5-1 | - | TRBD1 | TGCGCCAGCAGCTGGGGGACAGCCTCCTACAATGAGCAGTTCTTC | CASSWGTASYNEQFF
TRBJ2-1 | TRBV27 | few | - | TGTGCCAGCAGCTGGCCGGGGAACTCCTACAATGAGCAGTTCTTC | CASSWPGNSYNEQFF
TRBJ1-4 | TRBV7-9 | - | TRBD1 | TGTGCCAGCAGTCGAGGACAGGTCGCAACTAATGAAAAACTGTTTTTT | CASSRGQVATNEKLFF
TRBJ2-7 | TRBV5-4 | - | - | TGTGCCAGCAGCCCGGGATCTGGGTACGAGCAGTACTTC | CASSPGSGYEQYF
TRBJ2-5 | TRBV7-8 | - | TRBD1 | TGTGCCAGCAGCTTAAAAGGACAGGTACAAGAGACCCAGTACTTC | CASSLKGQVQETQYF
TRBJ2-6 | TRBV5-4 | - | - | TGTGCCAGCAGCTCCGGGGGGCGCACTGGGGCCAACGTCCTGACTTTC | CASSSGGRTGANVLTF
TRBJ2-7 | TRBV28 | - | - | TGTGCCAGCAGACCCGAGACGGGTCTAACCTACGAGCAGTACTTC | CASRPETGLTYEQYF
TRBJ2-2 | TRBV28 | - | TRBD2 | TGTGCCAGCAGTTCATCAACCGGGACTAGCGTTCGGGCTGGGGAGCTGTTTTTT | CASSSSTGTSVRAGELFF
TRBJ2-7 | TRBV27 | - | TRBD1 | TGTGCCAGTTTGGACAGGTTCTCCTACGAGCAGTACTTC | CASLDRFSYEQYF
TRBJ2-2 | TRBV5-8 | few | TRBD1 | TGTGCCAGCAGGTTTGGGACAGGGAGTTACACCGGGGAGCTGTTTTTT | CASRFGTGSYTGELFF
TRBJ1-2 | TRBV28 | - | - | TGTGCCAGCAGCGACATAGGAGGCTACACCTTC | CASSDIGGYTF
TRBJ1-2 | TRBV7-2 | once | - | TGTGCCAGCAGCCCAGGGCGGGGGAACTATGGCTACACCTTC | CASSPGRGNYGYTF
TRBJ1-3 | TRBV18 | - | TRBD1 | TGTGCCAGCTCACCTCCGGGACAGGTTTGGGACACCATATATTTT | CASSPPGQVWDTIYF
TRBJ1-4 | TRBV2 | - | - | TGTGCCAGCACTCCGAGTGGCGGGTTGGGAAAACTGTTTTTT | CASTPSGGLGKLFF
TRBJ2-7 | TRBV6-1 | - | - | TGTGCCAGCAGTACCGGGGTCGGGGGATGGTACTTC | CASSTGVGGWYF
TRBJ2-1 | TRBV19 | few | TRBD2 | TGTGCCAGTAGTATCCAGAACCCCGGGGGGGCCCGCAATGAGCAGTTCTTC | CASSIQNPGGARNEQFF
TRBJ2-7 | TRBV6-1 | - | TRBD1 | TGTGCCAGCAGTGAAGCACAGGGGAGCCTGTACGAGCAGTACTTC | CASSEAQGSLYEQYF
TRBJ2-5 | TRBV7-2 | once | TRBD1 | TGTGCCAGCAGCTACGGGACAGGGGAAGAGACCCAGTACTTC | CASSYGTGEETQYF
TRBJ2-3 | TRBV5-1 | - | TRBD2 | TGCGCCAGCAGCTTCTCCGGGACTAGCGGGAGTTTGAATACGCAGTATTTT | CASSFSGTSGSLNTQYF
TRBJ2-4 | TRBV4-3 | - | TRBD2 | TGCGCCAGCAGCCAGATCGAGGGACTAGCGGAAAACATTCAGTACTTC | CASSQIEGLAENIQYF
TRBJ1-1 | TRBV30 | - | - | TGTGCCTGGAGTGTTAACGGACTCATGAACACTGAAGCTTTCTTT | CAWSVNGLMNTEAFF
TRBJ1-4 | TRBV28 | - | - | TGTGCCAGCAGTTTATGGCAGCGCGGGGGCACAACTAATGAAAAACTGTTTTTT | CASSLWQRGGTTNEKLFF
TRBJ1-2 | TRBV5-4 | - | - | TGTGCCAGCAGCTTGTCCGGGTTAAACTATGGCTACACCTTC | CASSLSGLNYGYTF
TRBJ1-5 | TRBV2 | few | - | TGTGCCAGCAGTAAGCAGGGGATAAGCAATCAGCCCCAGCATTTT | CASSKQGISNQPQHF
TRBJ1-5 | TRBV7-6 | - | TRBD1 | TGTGCCAGCAGCCCCATGACAGGGAATCTTCAGCCCCAGCATTTT | CASSPMTGNLQPQHF
TRBJ1-5 | TRBV30 | - | - | TGTGCCTGGAGTGTTGGAGGGACCGGCAAACAGCCCCAGCATTTT | CAWSVGGTGKQPQHF
TRBJ1-1 | TRBV19 | few | - | TGTGCCAGTAGTCAGGGGAAGAACACTGAAGCTTTCTTT | CASSQGKNTEAFF
TRBJ2-3 | TRBV5-1 | - | - | TGCGCCAGCAGCTTGGCCGTGGGGGCCACAGATACGCAGTATTTT | CASSLAVGATDTQYF
TRBJ2-7 | TRBV7-2 | few | TRBD2 | TGTGCCAGCAGGCCAACACTAGCGGCCTACGAGCAGTACTTC | CASRPTLAAYEQYF
TRBJ1-2 | TRBV5-1 | - | TRBD1 | TGCGCCAGCAGCTCAAAGGGACAGGGGTTCGACGGCTACACCTTC | CASSSKGQGFDGYTF
TRBJ2-5 | TRBV13 | - | - | TGTGCCAGCAGCTCGGACTTCCAAGAGACCCAGTACTTC | CASSSDFQETQYF
TRBJ1-2 | TRBV5-1 | - | - | TGCGCCAGCAGCTTGGATTCGCCGACTGGAGATGGCTACACCTTC | CASSLDSPTGDGYTF